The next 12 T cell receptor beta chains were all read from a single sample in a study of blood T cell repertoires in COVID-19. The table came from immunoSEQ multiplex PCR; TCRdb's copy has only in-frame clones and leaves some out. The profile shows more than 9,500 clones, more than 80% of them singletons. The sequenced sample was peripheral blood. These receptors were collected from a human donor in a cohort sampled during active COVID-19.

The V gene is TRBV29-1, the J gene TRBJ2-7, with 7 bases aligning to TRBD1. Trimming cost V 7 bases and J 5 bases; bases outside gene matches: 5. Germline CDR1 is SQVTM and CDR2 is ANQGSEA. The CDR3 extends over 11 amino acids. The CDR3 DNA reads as TGCAGCGCTGCACAGGGGAACGAGCAGTACTTC. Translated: CSAAQGNEQYF.

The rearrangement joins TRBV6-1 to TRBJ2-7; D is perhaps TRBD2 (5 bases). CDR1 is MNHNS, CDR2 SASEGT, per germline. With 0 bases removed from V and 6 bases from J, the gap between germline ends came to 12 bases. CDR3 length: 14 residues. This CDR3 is CASSEAGVISEQYF. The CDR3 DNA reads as TGTGCCAGCAGTGAAGCGGGAGTCATCTCCGAGCAGTACTTC.

The CDR3 loop reads CSVADRGSPNNEQFF. Here the CDR3 DNA reads TGCAGCGTTGCCGACAGGGGAAGCCCGAACAATGAGCAGTTCTTC. This chain uses TRBV29-1 with TRBJ2-1; 8 bases map to TRBD1. The V gene's germline CDR1 is SQVTM and CDR2 ANQGSEA. V shed 4 bases, J shed 5 bases, and the junction held 10 bases outside the gene matches. There are 15 residues in the CDR3.

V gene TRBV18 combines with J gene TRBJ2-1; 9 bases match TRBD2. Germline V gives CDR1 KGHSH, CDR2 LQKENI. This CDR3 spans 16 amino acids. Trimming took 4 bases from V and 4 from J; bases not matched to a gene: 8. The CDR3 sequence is CASSRSGRPSYNEQFF. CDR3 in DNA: TGTGCCAGCTCACGGAGCGGGAGGCCCTCATACAATGAGCAGTTCTTC.

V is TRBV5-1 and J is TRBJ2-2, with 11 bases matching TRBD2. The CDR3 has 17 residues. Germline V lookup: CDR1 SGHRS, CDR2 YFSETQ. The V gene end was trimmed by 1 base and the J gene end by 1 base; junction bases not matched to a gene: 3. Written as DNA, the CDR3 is TGCGCCAGCAGCTTGACTAGCGGGGGAGGGAACACCGGGGAGCTGTTTTTT. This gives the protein CASSLTSGGGNTGELFF.

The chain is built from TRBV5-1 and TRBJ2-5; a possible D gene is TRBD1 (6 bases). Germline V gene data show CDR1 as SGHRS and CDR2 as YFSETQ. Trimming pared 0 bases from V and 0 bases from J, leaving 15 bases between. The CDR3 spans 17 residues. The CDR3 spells CASSLGGLTGNQETQYF. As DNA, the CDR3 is TGCGCCAGCAGCTTGGGAGGCCTTACAGGGAACCAAGAGACCCAGTACTTC.

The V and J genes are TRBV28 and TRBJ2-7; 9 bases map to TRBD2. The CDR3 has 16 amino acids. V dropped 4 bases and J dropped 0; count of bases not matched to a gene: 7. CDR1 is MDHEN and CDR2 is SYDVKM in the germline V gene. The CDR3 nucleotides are TGTGCCAGCAGTTCAGTCGGGACTAGCCCCTCCTACGAGCAGTACTTC. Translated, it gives CASSSVGTSPSYEQYF.

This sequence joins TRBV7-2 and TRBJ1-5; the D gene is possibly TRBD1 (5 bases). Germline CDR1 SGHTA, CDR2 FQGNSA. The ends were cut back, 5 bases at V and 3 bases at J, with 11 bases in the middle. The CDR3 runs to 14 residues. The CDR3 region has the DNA TGTGCCAGCAGCGACCAGGGTTCCAATCAGCCCCAGCATTTT. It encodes CASSDQGSNQPQHF.

CDR3 DNA sequence: TGTGCCAGCTCGCCGAGGGAGTTTGAAGCTTTCTTT. This gives the protein CASSPREFEAFF. V gene TRBV18 combines with J gene TRBJ1-1; D remains ambiguous. Germline CDR1 KGHSH, CDR2 LQKENI. Between the trimmed V and J ends, which lost 6 bases and 7 bases, there was a span of 12 bases. The CDR3 has 12 residues.

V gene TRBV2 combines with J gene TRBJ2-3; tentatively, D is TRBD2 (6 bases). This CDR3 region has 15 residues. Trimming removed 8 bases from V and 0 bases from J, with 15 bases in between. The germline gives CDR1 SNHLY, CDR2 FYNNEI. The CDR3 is CASGASVTSTDTQYF. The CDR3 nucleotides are TGTGCCAGCGGGGCTAGCGTTACTAGCACAGATACGCAGTATTTT.

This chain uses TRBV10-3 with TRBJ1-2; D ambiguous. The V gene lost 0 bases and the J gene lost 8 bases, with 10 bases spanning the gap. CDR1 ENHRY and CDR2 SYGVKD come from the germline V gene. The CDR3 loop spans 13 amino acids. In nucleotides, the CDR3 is TGTGCCATCAGTGAGTCCCACCAGGTCGGCTACACCTTC. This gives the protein CAISESHQVGYTF.

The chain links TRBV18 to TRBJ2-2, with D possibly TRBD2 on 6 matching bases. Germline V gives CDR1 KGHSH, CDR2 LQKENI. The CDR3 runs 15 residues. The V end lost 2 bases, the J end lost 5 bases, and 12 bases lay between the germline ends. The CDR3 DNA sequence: TGTGCCAGCTCACCAAATCAGCGGGCAACCGGGGAGCTGTTTTTT. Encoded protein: CASSPNQRATGELFF.